This TCR beta chain was sequenced for a study of T cells after yellow fever vaccination. UMIs were added to TCR cDNA along with a universal primer site when it was made by 5'RACE template switching. MiXCR, applied by TCRdb to the 5' RACE reads, yields one record per CDR3 protein. The sample lists a few hundred thousand distinct CDR3 sequences; less than 20% were seen once. CDR3 length: 13 amino acids. V lost 3 bases and J lost 3, with 7 bases in between. CDR1 and CDR2 from the germline V gene are LGHDT and YNNKEL (reference sequence). Study findings and constraints: Sorted repertoires could include abundant contaminating clonotypes from bulk cells.

On this clonotype: Its specificity is unknown.

This TCR came from a young man who received the YFV17D yellow fever vaccine. This chain joins TRBV3-1 and TRBJ2-3, with D possibly called TRBD1 or TRBD2 (5 bases each). The sample in question was PBMCs, obtained 15 days after the yellow fever booster vaccination. CDR3 coding DNA: TGTGCCAGCAGCCACGAGGGGACAGATACGCAGTATTTT. It translates to CASSHEGTDTQYF.